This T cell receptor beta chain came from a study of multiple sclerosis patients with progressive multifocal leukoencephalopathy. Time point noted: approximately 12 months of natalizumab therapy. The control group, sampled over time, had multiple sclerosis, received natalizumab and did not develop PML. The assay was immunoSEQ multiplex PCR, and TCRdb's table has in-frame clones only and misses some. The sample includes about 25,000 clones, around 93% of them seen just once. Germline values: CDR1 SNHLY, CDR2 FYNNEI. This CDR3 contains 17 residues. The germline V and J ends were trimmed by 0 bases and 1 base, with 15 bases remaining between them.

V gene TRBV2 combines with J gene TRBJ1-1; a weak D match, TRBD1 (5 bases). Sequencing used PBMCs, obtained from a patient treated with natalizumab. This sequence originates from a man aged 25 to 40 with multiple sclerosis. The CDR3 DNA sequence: TGTGCCAGCAGTGAAGCGCACGGGGGACCGCAGAACACTGAAGCTTTCTTT. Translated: CASSEAHGGPQNTEAFF.